These 10 T cell receptor beta chains share one sample of origin, sequenced in a study of T cells after yellow fever vaccination. Each CDR3 protein gets one entry after TCRdb re-called the 5' RACE reads with MiXCR. The table shows some 260,000 distinct CDR3 sequences, with about 5.2% occurring only once. The sequencing used CD4+ T cells sorted from PBMCs, collected on the day of the yellow fever booster vaccination. The source of these receptors is a man younger than 30 who received the YFV17D yellow fever vaccine.

The rearrangement joins TRBV5-4 to TRBJ2-5; tentatively, D is TRBD2 (5 bases). V gave up 5 bases and J gave up 5 bases, with 13 bases separating them. The germline V gene has CDR1 SGHNT and CDR2 YYREEE (reference sequence). The CDR3 runs to 13 residues. CDR3 protein: CASRAAGRETQYF. DNA for the CDR3: TGTGCCAGCAGAGCGGCGGGTCGGGAGACCCAGTACTTC.

This clonotype was seen at least ten times. The chain is built from TRBV3-1 and TRBJ2-7; 8 bases are a match to TRBD2. The ends lost 1 base at V and 6 bases at J; junction bases unmatched: 8. Germline values: CDR1 LGHDT, CDR2 YNNKEL (reference sequence). CDR3 length equals 15 residues. Here the CDR3 reads CASSQGGLVFGEQYF. Here the CDR3 DNA reads TGTGCCAGCAGCCAAGGGGGACTAGTTTTCGGCGAGCAGTACTTC.

This clonotype was observed a handful of times. The chain carries TRBV7-2 and TRBJ1-3; TRBD1 might be the D (6 bases). Germline V gene sequence: CDR1 SGHTA, CDR2 FQGNSA. The CDR3 contains 15 residues. V lost 2 bases and J lost 0, with 8 bases in between. The chain's CDR3 is CASSLIQGSGNTIYF. CDR3 bases: TGTGCCAGCAGCTTAATACAGGGCTCTGGAAACACCATATATTTT.

Ten or more counts support this clonotype. V gene TRBV11-2 combines with J gene TRBJ2-5; D remains ambiguous. V was pared by 4 bases and J by 1 base, with 7 bases between. Germline lookup yields CDR1 SGHAT and CDR2 FQNNGV. The CDR3 runs to 13 residues. In DNA form, the CDR3 reads TGTGCCAGCAGCTCTCTGGCCCAAGAGACCCAGTACTTC. Translating gives CASSSLAQETQYF.

For this clonotype: This may stem from a read error, because a much larger clone lies one nucleotide away. The gene calls are TRBV7-2 and TRBJ1-5, with unresolved D. Germline V gives CDR1 SGHTA, CDR2 FQGNSA. Trimming took 4 bases from V and 6 from J, leaving 10 bases between them. This CDR3 has 13 residues. Here the CDR3 DNA reads TGTGCCAGCAGCTCCCGGGGTTGTCAGCCCCAGCATTTT. This codes for CASSSRGCQPQHF.

This clonotype was counted between two and nine times. The chain carries TRBV4-1 and TRBJ1-1, with D perhaps matching TRBD1 (6 bases). The V end lost 4 bases, the J end lost 1 base, and 13 bases lay between the germline ends. The CDR3 is made up of 15 amino acids. CDR1 and CDR2 (germline): MGHRA, YSYEKL. The DNA for the CDR3 is TGCGCCAGCAGCCGCGAATTGACAGGGAACACTGAAGCTTTCTTT. This gives the protein CASSRELTGNTEAFF.

In its sample, this clonotype was seen many times. This chain connects TRBV6-2 or TRBV6-3 to TRBJ2-2; D is possibly TRBD1 (6 bases). CDR1 is MNHEY and CDR2 is SVGEGT in the germline V gene. V lost 8 bases, J lost 5 bases, and 18 bases lay in between. This CDR3 is 15 amino acids long. CDR3 bases: TGTGCCAGCTCCCCCCGACGACAGGTGACCGGGGAGCTGTTTTTT. Translated: CASSPRRQVTGELFF.

The chain joins TRBV6-2 or TRBV6-3 to TRBJ1-1; 9 bases map to TRBD1. V was pared by 8 bases and J by 4 bases, with 8 bases of the junction left unmatched. The CDR3 runs 14 residues. Per the germline V gene, CDR1 is MNHEY and CDR2 is SVGEGT. In DNA, the CDR3 is TGTGCCAGCTCACAGGGGGCGCTGGGCACTGAAGCTTTCTTT. It translates to CASSQGALGTEAFF.

This clonotype was detected a few times. The rearrangement uses TRBV3-1 and TRBJ1-1; a weak D match, TRBD1 (5 bases). This CDR3 has 16 amino acids. Germline V gives CDR1 LGHDT, CDR2 YNNKEL (reference sequence). Trimming pared 4 bases from V and 5 bases from J, leaving 20 bases between. The CDR3 loop is CASSRAWGGPETEAFF. The DNA for the CDR3 is TGTGCCAGCAGCCGAGCATGGGGCGGACCAGAGACTGAAGCTTTCTTT.

This clonotype was detected many times. The chain employs TRBV5-5 and TRBJ2-1, with D possibly TRBD2 on 6 matching bases. The germline V gene encodes CDR1 SGHKS and CDR2 YYEKEE (reference sequence). CDR3 length: 12 amino acids. With 2 bases removed from V and 8 bases from J, the gap between germline ends came to 8 bases. The CDR3 loop is CASSLTSYEQFF. The CDR3 DNA reads TGTGCCAGCAGCTTAACTAGCTATGAGCAGTTCTTC.